The clone carrying this T cell receptor (beta chain) was seen repeatedly, ten times or more. Using its own MiXCR run on the RT-PCR reads, TCRdb lists one record per CDR3 protein. The sample records 650,000 to 800,000 distinct CDR3 sequences, 14% being singletons. Germline-derived CDR1 and CDR2 are SGHTA and FQGNSA. V was trimmed by 5 bases and J by 3 bases, leaving 14 bases between them. The CDR3 contains 15 residues. The chain has TRBV7-2 and TRBJ1-5; the D gene is possibly TRBD1 (6 bases). Sequenced material: memory CD4+ T cells from blood. The clonotype was recovered from a female donor in good health, serving as a healthy control. The CDR3 region has the DNA TGTGCCAGCAGCACCGCGAGGGGGTACAATCAGCCCCAGCATTTT. Amino acid sequence: CASSTARGYNQPQHF.